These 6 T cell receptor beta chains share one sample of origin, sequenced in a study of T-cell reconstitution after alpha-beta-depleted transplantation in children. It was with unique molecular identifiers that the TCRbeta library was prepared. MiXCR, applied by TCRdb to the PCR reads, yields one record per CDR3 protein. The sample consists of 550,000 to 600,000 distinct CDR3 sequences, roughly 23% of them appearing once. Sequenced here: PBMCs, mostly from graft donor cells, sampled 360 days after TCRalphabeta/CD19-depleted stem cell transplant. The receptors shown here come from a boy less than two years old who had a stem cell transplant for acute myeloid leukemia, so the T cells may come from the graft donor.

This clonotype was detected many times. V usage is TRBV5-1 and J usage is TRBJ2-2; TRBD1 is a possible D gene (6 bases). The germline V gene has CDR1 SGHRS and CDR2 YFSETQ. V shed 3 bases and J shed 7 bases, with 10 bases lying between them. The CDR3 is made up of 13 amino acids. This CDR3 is CASSSRGIGELFF. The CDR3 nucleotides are TGCGCCAGCAGCTCCAGGGGTATCGGGGAGCTGTTTTTT. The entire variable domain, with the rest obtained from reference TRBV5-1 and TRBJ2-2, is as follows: KAGVTQTPRYLIKTRGQQVTLSCSPISGHRSVSWYQQTPGQGLQFLFEYFSETQRNKGNFPGRFSGRQFSNSRSEMNVSTLELGDSALYLCASSSRGIGELFFGEGSRLTVL.

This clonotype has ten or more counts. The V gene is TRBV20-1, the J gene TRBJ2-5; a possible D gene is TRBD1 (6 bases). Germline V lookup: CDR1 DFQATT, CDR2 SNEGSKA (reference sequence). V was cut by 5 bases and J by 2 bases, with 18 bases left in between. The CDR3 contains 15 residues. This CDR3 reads CSAARHRAQQETQYF. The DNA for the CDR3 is TGCAGTGCTGCACGTCACAGGGCGCAACAAGAGACCCAGTACTTC.

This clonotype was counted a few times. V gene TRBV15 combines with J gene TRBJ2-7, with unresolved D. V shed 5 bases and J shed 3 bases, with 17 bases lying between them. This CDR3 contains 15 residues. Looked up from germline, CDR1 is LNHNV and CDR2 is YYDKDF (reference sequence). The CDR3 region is CATSSRPTDYYEQYV. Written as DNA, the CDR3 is TGTGCCACCAGCTCTCGCCCGACCGATTACTACGAGCAGTACGTC.

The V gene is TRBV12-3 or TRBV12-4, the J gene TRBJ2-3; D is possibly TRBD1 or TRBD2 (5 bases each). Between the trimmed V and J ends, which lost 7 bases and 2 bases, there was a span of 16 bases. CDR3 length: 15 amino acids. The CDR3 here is CASTEGWGPTDTQYF. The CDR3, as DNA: TGTGCCAGCACCGAGGGGTGGGGTCCCACAGATACGCAGTATTTT.

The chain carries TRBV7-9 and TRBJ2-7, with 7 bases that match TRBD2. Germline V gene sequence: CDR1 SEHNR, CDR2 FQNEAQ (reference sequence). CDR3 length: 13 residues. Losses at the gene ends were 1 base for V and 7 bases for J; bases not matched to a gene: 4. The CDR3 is CASSLVHGREQYV. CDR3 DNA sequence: TGTGCCAGCAGCTTAGTTCACGGGAGGGAGCAGTACGTC.

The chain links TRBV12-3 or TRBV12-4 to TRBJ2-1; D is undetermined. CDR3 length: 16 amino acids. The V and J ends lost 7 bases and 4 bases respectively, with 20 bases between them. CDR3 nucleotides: TGTGCCAGCACCACCAGTTCCCCCTTTAGATACAATGAGCAGTTCTTC. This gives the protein CASTTSSPFRYNEQFF.